One sample yielded the 14 T cell receptor beta chains listed below, sequenced in a study of response to subunit inactivated influenza vaccine (dated 2018 in TCRdb). The library was prepared using RT-PCR. The sequencing machine was an Illumina HiSeq 2500. TCRdb reprocessing: public reads trimmed at Q25 with fastp, clones called with MiXCR, in-frame beta chains kept. Entries are consolidated by CDR3 protein sequence, retaining the most common genes and DNA. The sample has just under 550,000 distinct CDR3 sequences on record, approximately 24% of them singletons. 2.5% to 3% of the sample is taken by the ten largest. This sample also belongs to another study, concerning T cells expressing NK-cell markers. The second study's authors report: The TCR beta cDNA libraries were made using 5'RACE template switching, a step that added both a universal primer site and unique molecular identifiers.

Sequencing was performed on CD4+ T cells sorted from PBMCs, taken approximately 12 days after vaccination. The receptors originated from a man aged 45-65 years who received an inactivated influenza vaccine. Donor details come from another sample of the same person, matched by shared clones.

Ten or more counts support this clonotype. This chain joins TRBV18 and TRBJ2-2; D not resolved. The CDR3 contains 14 residues. From germline, CDR1 is KGHSH and CDR2 LQKENI. Between the trimmed V and J ends, which lost 1 base and 4 bases, there was a span of 7 bases. As DNA, the CDR3 is TGTGCCAGCTCACCACGGTTCGTCACCGGGGAGCTGTTTTTT. This encodes CASSPRFVTGELFF.

The V call is TRBV7-9, the J call TRBJ2-2; D is unclear. Germline loops: CDR1 SEHNR, CDR2 FQNEAQ (reference sequence). V was clipped by 5 bases and J by 6 bases, with 19 bases between them. The CDR3 contains 16 residues. CDR3 DNA: TGTGCCAGCAGCAGTCCTAAGGACCGTTTTTCCGGGGAGCTGTTTTTT. The encoded protein is CASSSPKDRFSGELFF.

This clonotype was seen a single time. This chain connects TRBV18 to TRBJ2-2; D may be TRBD2 (5 bases). Per the germline V gene, CDR1 is KGHSH and CDR2 is LQKENI. The CDR3 covers 16 residues. V was clipped by 2 bases and J by 1 base, with 11 bases between them. DNA of the CDR3: TGTGCCAGCTCACCATCACGGGGTATGAACACCGGGGAGCTGTTTTTT. This translates into CASSPSRGMNTGELFF.

The chain is built from TRBV11-2 and TRBJ2-1, with 8 bases lining up with TRBD2. The V gene end was trimmed by 0 bases and the J gene end by 6 bases; junction bases not matched to a gene: 10. CDR1 is SGHAT, CDR2 FQNNGV, per germline. The CDR3 sequence is 17 residues long. CDR3 sequence: CASSLDRPGRASNEQFF. CDR3 DNA: TGTGCCAGCAGCTTAGATCGACCCGGGAGGGCGTCCAATGAGCAGTTCTTC.

This clonotype was observed a few times. The chain uses TRBV9 and TRBJ2-4; no clear D. V dropped 2 bases and J dropped 0 bases, with 9 bases sitting between them. The CDR3 has 15 residues. Per the germline V gene, CDR1 is SGDLS and CDR2 is YYNGEE. In nucleotides, the CDR3 is TGTGCCAGCAGCGTGTCTCATCTAGCCAAAAACATTCAGTACTTC. Its translation is CASSVSHLAKNIQYF. Supplemented by reference TRBV9 and TRBJ2-4, the full variable domain reads DSGVTQTPKHLITATGQRVTLRCSPRSGDLSVYWYQQSLDQGLQFLIQYYNGEERAKGNILERFSAQQFPDLHSELNLSSLELGDSALYFCASSVSHLAKNIQYFGAGTRLSVL.

A word on this clonotype: This clone may be a read error of a much larger clone one base away. The chain combines TRBV12-3 or TRBV12-4 with TRBJ2-7; D possibly corresponds to TRBD2 (5 bases). The V end was cut by 7 bases, the J end by 6 bases, with 13 bases between. The CDR3 length is 12 residues. CDR3 sequence: CASKRGLGEQYF. Written as DNA, the CDR3 is TGTGCCAGCAAGCGAGGACTTGGCGAGCAGTACTTC.

This clonotype has just a few counts. V usage is TRBV7-9 and J usage is TRBJ2-5, with 11 nucleotides matching TRBD1. Germline CDR1 and CDR2: SEHNR and FQNEAQ (reference sequence). V lost 3 bases to trimming and J lost 7 bases; unmatched junction nucleotides: 10. This CDR3 is built from 16 residues. CDR3 in DNA: TGTGCCAGCAGCTTGGCAGCCGGGACAGGGGGTATGACCCAGTACTTC. It is translated as CASSLAAGTGGMTQYF.

The chain links TRBV27 to TRBJ2-1; 10 nucleotides agree with TRBD2. Germline values: CDR1 MNHEY, CDR2 SMNVEV (reference sequence). Trimming cost V 4 bases and J 8 bases; bases outside gene matches: 8. This CDR3 is 15 amino acids long. The CDR3: CASSSSGRGSDEQFF. The DNA for the CDR3 is TGTGCCAGCAGTTCAAGCGGGAGGGGCTCGGATGAGCAGTTCTTC.

This clonotype was detected a few times. This chain uses TRBV11-2 with TRBJ2-7; 8 bases are a match to TRBD1. V dropped 3 bases and J dropped 6; count of bases not matched to a gene: 7. This CDR3 has 14 residues. Germline V gene data show CDR1 as SGHAT and CDR2 as FQNNGV. The CDR3 spells CASSLNGGTGEQYF. The DNA of the CDR3 is TGTGCCAGCAGCTTGAACGGAGGGACAGGCGAGCAGTACTTC.

The chain couples TRBV12-3 or TRBV12-4 to TRBJ1-4, with D tentatively TRBD1 (5 bases). The CDR3 runs 16 residues. V shed 2 bases and J shed 10 bases, with 20 bases lying between them. CDR3 in amino acids: CASSLSTRGPGGKLFF. The CDR3 nucleotides read TGTGCCAGCAGTTTATCTACAAGGGGACCCGGAGGAAAACTGTTTTTT.

The chain is built from TRBV3-1 and TRBJ2-7; D could derive from TRBD1 or TRBD2 (5 bases each). Looked up from germline, CDR1 is LGHDT and CDR2 is YNNKEL (reference sequence). The V end lost 0 bases, the J end lost 6 bases, and 12 bases lay between the germline ends. The CDR3 contains 14 residues. This CDR3 is CASSQEGVSGEQYF. CDR3 DNA: TGTGCCAGCAGCCAAGAGGGGGTGAGCGGCGAGCAGTACTTC.

The V gene is TRBV6-1, the J gene TRBJ2-7; 11 nucleotides align to TRBD1. The CDR3 runs 15 residues. V shed 6 bases, J shed 9 bases, and the junction held 13 bases outside the gene matches. Germline V lookup: CDR1 MNHNS, CDR2 SASEGT. CDR3 in amino acids: CASRAEGQGVRGQYF. As DNA, the CDR3 is TGTGCCAGCAGAGCGGAGGGACAGGGGGTGAGGGGGCAGTACTTC.

The V call is TRBV7-2, the J call TRBJ1-4; 9 bases line up with TRBD1. The CDR3 is 16 amino acids. Germline CDR1 SGHTA, CDR2 FQGNSA. V lost 6 bases to trimming and J lost 8 bases; unmatched junction nucleotides: 13. The CDR3 coding sequence is TGTGCCAGCAGAAAGGACAGGGGAGCAGTTCGGGAAAAACTGTTTTTT. Translated, it gives CASRKDRGAVREKLFF.

This clonotype was seen only a few times. The chain recombines TRBV20-1 with TRBJ2-5; D is unclear. This CDR3 comprises 13 residues. Between the trimmed V and J ends, which lost 5 bases and 5 bases, there was a span of 15 bases. Germline V CDR1 and CDR2: DFQATT, SNEGSKA (reference sequence). The CDR3 region has the DNA TGCAGTGCTCCCCCCCGGCAACGGGAGACCCAGTACTTC. Translating gives CSAPPRQRETQYF.